This T cell receptor (beta chain) came from a study of T cells in Graves' hyperthyroidism and ophthalmopathy. Study-level results: Most clonotypes expanded in the thyroid (above 0.001) were also present in blood. Before onset, by a median of approximately 6.8 months, the model predicted ophthalmopathy.

RNA transcripts gave rise to amplified TCR beta CDR3 regions. HTBI primers were used for first-round RT-PCR of the TCR CDR3. TCRdb ran MiXCR on the multiplex PCR reads and lists one entry per CDR3 protein. The sample holds approximately 400,000 distinct CDR3 sequences, approximately 14% seen once. CDR1 MDHEN and CDR2 SYDVKM come from the germline V gene. Unmatched junction bases numbered 4, after V lost 5 bases and J lost 0 bases. This CDR3 contains 16 residues. Patients were excluded because of uncontrolled infection, other autoimmune disease, pregnancy or lactation. The diagnostic basis comprised clinical symptoms, serum thyroxine and TRAb, thyroid ultrasound and orbital computed tomography. This clonotype has ten or more counts. Its antigen is still unknown.

V and J are TRBV28 and TRBJ2-3, with TRBD2 matching over 11 bases. This clonotype originated in a woman between 18 and 29 years old with Graves' hyperthyroidism. Sequenced material: blood. CDR3 sequence: CASSQWTSGSTDTQYF. The CDR3 region has the DNA TGTGCCAGCAGTCAATGGACTAGCGGGAGCACAGATACGCAGTATTTT.